Listed here is a single T cell receptor (beta chain). Under the authors' procedure: Estimated nucleated cell counts came from reference gene primer amplification. This table comes from immunoSEQ multiplex PCR, and its TCRdb copy is limited to in-frame clones, with some not included. That table gives V, J and clone size, and the DNA gave D and trimming. In the table there are almost 200,000 clones, approximately 88% of which are singletons. For recovered donors of Cohort 3, there were two negative PCRs, clearance, or symptom resolution. The V segment lost 4 bases and the J segment 4 bases; nucleotides outside the gene matches: 6. This CDR3 comprises 15 residues. Germline CDR1 is MNHEY and CDR2 is SVGEGT. This sample was included in a study of blood T cell repertoires in COVID-19.

The sequence was obtained from a woman between 18 and 30 years old who had recovered from COVID-19. This chain connects TRBV6-2 or TRBV6-3 to TRBJ2-7; 11 bases line up with TRBD2. Sequenced input: PBMCs or T cells enriched from blood (not recorded which). DNA for the CDR3: TGTGCCAGCAGTTTCTTAGCGGGGGGGCCGTACGAGCAGTACTTC. Protein product: CASSFLAGGPYEQYF.